This TCR beta chain is from a study of T cells in Graves' hyperthyroidism and ophthalmopathy. TCR beta CDR3 region amplification was performed from RNA transcripts. The primer set for the first-round RT-PCR of the TCR CDR3 was HTBI. TCRdb re-called the multiplex PCR reads through MiXCR, storing one row per CDR3 protein. The top ten hold 35% to 50% of the sample, which has more than 300,000 distinct CDR3 sequences, approximately 18% seen once. V was clipped by 2 bases and J by 4 bases, with 11 bases between them. The CDR3 has 13 residues. CDR1 SQVTM and CDR2 ANQGSEA come from the germline V gene. This clonotype has a handful of counts. Uncontrolled infections, other autoimmune diseases, pregnancy or lactation led to exclusion of patients.

The TCR comes from a young man with Graves' ophthalmopathy. The sample was blood. The chain links TRBV29-1 to TRBJ1-2; perhaps TRBD1 as D (5 bases). The CDR3 nucleotides are TGCAGCGTTGAAACCCAGGGAGGCTATGGCTACACCTTC. This encodes CSVETQGGYGYTF.